What follows describes a single T cell receptor (beta chain). Its specificity is unknown. The data are from a study of breast tumors, draining lymph nodes, adjacent tissues. The CDR3 is made up of 13 amino acids. J was trimmed by 8 bases and V by 5 bases; bases with no gene match: 6. TCRdb passed the multiplex PCR reads through MiXCR, listing each CDR3 protein once. The table shows approximately 190,000 distinct CDR3 sequences, with 25% to 40% occurring only once. Overall study results and limits: Findings are consistent with lymph node origin and intratumoral expansion of most tumor T cells. Luminal-like breast cancer showed significantly greater tumor-nontumor repertoire similarity than basal-like breast cancer did. Compared with lymph nodes, tumors were less diverse; compared with nontumor tissue, more.

Breast cancer patients provided tissue from their axillary draining lymph nodes. The sequence came from a female donor with breast cancer. Some clones in this sample may be carry-over from other donors' samples. The chain carries TRBV12-3 or TRBV12-4 and TRBJ1-2, with 9 positions matching TRBD1. Sequenced input: axillary lymph node tissue. The CDR3 region has the DNA TGTGCCAGCAGTACCCGGGACAGGGACGGCTACACCTTC. It codes for CASSTRDRDGYTF.